These 9 T cell receptor beta chains came from one sample sequenced in a study of human T cells and chemical hapten exposure. Time point meaning: patch test 2, 6 weeks after DPC sensitization. The treatment: therapeutic diphenylcyclopropenone sensitization with weekly scalp DPC. TCRdb re-called the RACE reads with MiXCR, one entry per CDR3 protein. The data hold 96,000 or so distinct CDR3 sequences, with about 9% observed a single time. This sample comprised whole blood, obtained in connection with sensitization to the hapten diphenylcyclopropenone (DPC). These receptors were collected from a woman between 40 and 55 years old with alopecia areata. Some clones in this sample may be carry-over from other donors' samples.

This clonotype has more than one count but fewer than ten. The chain joins TRBV7-2 to TRBJ2-7; 9 positions match TRBD2. The germline CDR1 and CDR2 sequences are SGHTA and FQGNSA. There are 15 residues in the CDR3. V gave up 5 bases and J gave up 2 bases; unmatched junction bases: 7. CDR3 in amino acids: CASSPLAGMAYEQYF. The DNA for the CDR3 is TGTGCCAGCAGCCCACTAGCGGGTATGGCCTACGAGCAGTACTTC.

This clonotype showed up many times. The chain links TRBV28 to TRBJ2-1, with a weak D call TRBD2 (5 bases). Germline CDR1 is MDHEN and CDR2 is SYDVKM. The CDR3 consists of 15 residues. V dropped 5 bases and J dropped 6 bases, with 17 bases sitting between them. The CDR3 spells CASSPWRASSNEQFF. For the CDR3, the DNA is TGTGCCAGCAGTCCCTGGCGGGCTAGCTCCAATGAGCAGTTCTTC.

This clonotype was counted ten times or more. The V and J genes are TRBV18 and TRBJ2-7; weak D call: TRBD2 (6 bases). V was pared by 3 bases and J by 5 bases, with 11 bases between. CDR3 length: 13 amino acids. CDR1 is KGHSH, CDR2 LQKENI, per germline. CDR3 sequence: CASSPAGFDEQYF. The CDR3 region has the DNA TGTGCCAGCTCACCGGCGGGGTTCGACGAGCAGTACTTC.

The chain combines TRBV12-3 or TRBV12-4 with TRBJ2-1; 11 nucleotides match TRBD2. The CDR3 contains 18 residues. Trimming removed 5 bases from V and 6 bases from J; junction bases left unmatched: 15. Here the CDR3 DNA reads TGTGCCAGCAGTCCGACTAGCGGGACATCAGCGGTGGGCAATGAGCAGTTCTTC. Encoded protein: CASSPTSGTSAVGNEQFF.

This clonotype has at least ten counts. The chain has TRBV7-9 and TRBJ1-1, with D hard to call. With 3 bases removed from V and 8 bases from J, the gap between germline ends came to 13 bases. Germline-derived CDR1 and CDR2 are SEHNR and FQNEAQ (reference sequence). This CDR3 has 13 residues. The CDR3 here is CASSFQRTEEAFF. CDR3 DNA: TGTGCCAGCAGCTTTCAAAGGACGGAAGAAGCTTTCTTT.

This clonotype was seen ten or more times. The chain has TRBV7-2 and TRBJ2-1, with D uncertain. Trimming left V 3 bases short and J 2 bases short, with 11 bases between. Germline-derived CDR1 and CDR2 are SGHTA and FQGNSA. The CDR3 covers 15 residues. This CDR3 reads CASSFLLLAYNEQFF. The CDR3 region has the DNA TGTGCCAGCAGCTTTTTACTACTGGCCTACAATGAGCAGTTCTTC.

This clonotype showed up just a few times. This chain joins TRBV7-2 and TRBJ2-2; 13 bases fit TRBD2. From germline, CDR1 is SGHTA and CDR2 FQGNSA. The CDR3 length is 19 residues. V lost 4 bases, J lost 4 bases, and 12 bases stayed unmatched. The CDR3, as DNA: TGTGCCAGCAGCTCCCACACGGGGGGACTAGCGGGACTCACCGGGGAGCTGTTTTTT. Encoded protein: CASSSHTGGLAGLTGELFF.

In its sample, this clonotype was seen many times. The V call is TRBV6-6, the J call TRBJ2-7; D gene uncertain. The ends were cut back, 2 bases at V and 6 bases at J, with 5 bases in the middle. The CDR3 contains 11 residues. Per germline, CDR1 MNHNY and CDR2 SVGAGI (reference sequence). The CDR3 DNA reads TGTGCCAGCAGTTACGGGCCCGAGCAGTACTTC. Amino acids: CASSYGPEQYF.

This clonotype appeared many times. DNA for the CDR3: TGTGCCAGCAGTTTTACCCTGGCGGCCGGGGAGCTGTTTTTT. Its translation is CASSFTLAAGELFF. The gene calls are TRBV27 and TRBJ2-2; D not certain. The germline CDR1 and CDR2 sequences are MNHEY and SMNVEV (reference sequence). This CDR3 spans 14 amino acids. Trimming left V 3 bases short and J 6 bases short, with 11 bases between.